The sequence of this TCR beta chain was determined in a study of cytomegalovirus exposure and HLA in healthy donors. Trimming removed 3 bases from V and 4 bases from J; junction bases left unmatched: 6. Germline assignment: CDR1 SGHAT and CDR2 FQNNGV. There are 14 residues in the CDR3. The PCR had 60 Vbeta and 13 Jbeta primers. Clones were sequenced by immunoSEQ multiplex PCR, and TCRdb holds only the in-frame ones, with some missing. In the table there are a few hundred thousand clones, just over 70% of which are singletons. The sequencing sample was made of PBMCs. The chain is built from TRBV11-2 and TRBJ2-7, with 7 bases matching TRBD2. The clonotype originates from a female donor in good health and CMV-seronegative. The CDR3 protein is CASSLGRDRYEQYF. The CDR3 region has the DNA TGTGCCAGCAGCTTGGGGAGGGATCGTTACGAGCAGTACTTC.